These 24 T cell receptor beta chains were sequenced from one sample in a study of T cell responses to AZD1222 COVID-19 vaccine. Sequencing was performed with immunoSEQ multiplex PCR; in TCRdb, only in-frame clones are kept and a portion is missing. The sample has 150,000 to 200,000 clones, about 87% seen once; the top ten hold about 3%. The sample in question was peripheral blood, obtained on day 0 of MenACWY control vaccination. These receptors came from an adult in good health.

DNA for the CDR3: TGTGCCAGCAGCCAAGATCTACTAGCGGGAGGGCCCGGCCCGCGGCAGTTCTTC. Its translation: CASSQDLLAGGPGPRQFF. J is TRBJ2-1 and V is TRBV3-1 (or the pseudogene TRBV3-2), with 13 bases identical to TRBD2. CDR1 LGHDT and CDR2 YNNKEL come from the germline V gene (reference sequence). The CDR3 length is 18 residues. Trimming at V came to 0 bases and at J to 12 bases, leaving 14 bases not matched to a gene.

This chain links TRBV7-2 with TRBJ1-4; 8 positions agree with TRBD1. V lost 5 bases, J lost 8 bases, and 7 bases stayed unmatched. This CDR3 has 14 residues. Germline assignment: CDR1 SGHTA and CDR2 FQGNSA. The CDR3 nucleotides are TGTGCCAGCAGCCCGAGGACAGGGAAGGAAAAACTGTTTTTT. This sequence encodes CASSPRTGKEKLFF.

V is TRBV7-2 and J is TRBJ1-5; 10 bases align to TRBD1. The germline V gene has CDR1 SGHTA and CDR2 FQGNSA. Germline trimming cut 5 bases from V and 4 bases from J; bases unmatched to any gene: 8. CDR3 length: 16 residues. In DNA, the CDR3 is TGTGCCAGCAGCAATAGACAGGGGGCTGGGAATCAGCCCCAGCATTTT. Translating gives CASSNRQGAGNQPQHF. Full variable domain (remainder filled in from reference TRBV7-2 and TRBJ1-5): GAGVSQSPSNKVTEKGKDVELRCDPISGHTALYWYRQSLGQGLEFLIYFQGNSAPDKSGLPSDRFSAERTGGSVSTLTIQRTQQEDSAVYLCASSNRQGAGNQPQHFGDGTRLSIL.

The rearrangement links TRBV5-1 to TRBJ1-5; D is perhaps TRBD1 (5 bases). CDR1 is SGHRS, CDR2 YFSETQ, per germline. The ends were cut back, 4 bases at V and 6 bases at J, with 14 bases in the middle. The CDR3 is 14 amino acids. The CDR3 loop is CASSPGQARQPQHF. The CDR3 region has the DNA TGCGCCAGCAGCCCCGGACAAGCCCGTCAGCCCCAGCATTTT.

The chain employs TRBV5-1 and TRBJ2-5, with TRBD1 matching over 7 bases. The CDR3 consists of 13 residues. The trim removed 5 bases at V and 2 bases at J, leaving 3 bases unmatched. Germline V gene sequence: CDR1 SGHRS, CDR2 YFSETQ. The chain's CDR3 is CASRTGLQETQYF. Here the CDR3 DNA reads TGCGCCAGCAGGACAGGGTTACAAGAGACCCAGTACTTC. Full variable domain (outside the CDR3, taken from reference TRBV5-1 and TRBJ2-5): KAGVTQTPRYLIKTRGQQVTLSCSPISGHRSVSWYQQTPGQGLQFLFEYFSETQRNKGNFPGRFSGRQFSNSRSEMNVSTLELGDSALYLCASRTGLQETQYFGPGTRLLVL.

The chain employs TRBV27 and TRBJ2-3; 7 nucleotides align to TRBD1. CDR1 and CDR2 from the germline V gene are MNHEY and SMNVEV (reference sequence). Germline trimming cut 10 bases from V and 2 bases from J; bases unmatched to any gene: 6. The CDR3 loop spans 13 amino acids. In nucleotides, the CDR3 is TGTGCCACGTGGACAGGCGCCACAGATACGCAGTATTTT. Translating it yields CATWTGATDTQYF.

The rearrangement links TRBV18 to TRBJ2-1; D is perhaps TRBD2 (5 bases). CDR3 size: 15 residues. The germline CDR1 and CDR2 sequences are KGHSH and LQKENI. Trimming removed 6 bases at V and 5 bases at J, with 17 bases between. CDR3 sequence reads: CASSRADRGNNEQFF. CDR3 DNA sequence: TGTGCCAGCTCCCGAGCGGACCGGGGAAACAATGAGCAGTTCTTC. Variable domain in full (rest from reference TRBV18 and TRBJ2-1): NAGVMQNPRHLVRRRGQEARLRCSPMKGHSHVYWYRQLPEEGLKFMVYLQKENIIDESGMPKERFSAEFPKEGPSILRIQQVVRGDSAAYFCASSRADRGNNEQFFGPGTRLTVL.

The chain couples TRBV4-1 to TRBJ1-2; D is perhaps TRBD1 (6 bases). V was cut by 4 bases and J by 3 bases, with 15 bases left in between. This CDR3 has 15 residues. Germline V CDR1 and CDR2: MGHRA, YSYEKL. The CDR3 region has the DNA TGCGCCAGCAGCCCGATCGAGGGGGTGGACTATGGCTACACCTTC. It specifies CASSPIEGVDYGYTF.

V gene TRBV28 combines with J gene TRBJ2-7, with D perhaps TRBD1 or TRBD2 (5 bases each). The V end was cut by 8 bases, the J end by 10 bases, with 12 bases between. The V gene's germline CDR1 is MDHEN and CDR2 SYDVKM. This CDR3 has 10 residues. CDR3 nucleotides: TGTGCCAGCGGGCGAGGGGACCAGTACTTC. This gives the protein CASGRGDQYF.

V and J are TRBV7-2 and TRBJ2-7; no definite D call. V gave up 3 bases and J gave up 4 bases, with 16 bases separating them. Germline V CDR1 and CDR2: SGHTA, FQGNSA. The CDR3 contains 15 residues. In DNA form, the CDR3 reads TGTGCCAGCAGCTTCGAACCGGTGACGGCTTACGAGCAGTACTTC. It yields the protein CASSFEPVTAYEQYF.

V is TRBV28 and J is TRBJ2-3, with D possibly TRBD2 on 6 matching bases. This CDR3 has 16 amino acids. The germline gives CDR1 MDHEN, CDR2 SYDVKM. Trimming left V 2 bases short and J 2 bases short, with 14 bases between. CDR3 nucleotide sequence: TGTGCCAGCAGTTTAGAGGCGGAGGGCTACACAGATACGCAGTATTTT. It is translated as CASSLEAEGYTDTQYF.

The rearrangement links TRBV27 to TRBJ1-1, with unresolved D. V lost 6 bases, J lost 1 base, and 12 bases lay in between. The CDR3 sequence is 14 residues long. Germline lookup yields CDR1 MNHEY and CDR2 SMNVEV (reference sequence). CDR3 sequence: CASRSDGWNTEAFF. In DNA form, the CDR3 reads TGTGCCAGCAGATCGGACGGCTGGAACACTGAAGCTTTCTTT.

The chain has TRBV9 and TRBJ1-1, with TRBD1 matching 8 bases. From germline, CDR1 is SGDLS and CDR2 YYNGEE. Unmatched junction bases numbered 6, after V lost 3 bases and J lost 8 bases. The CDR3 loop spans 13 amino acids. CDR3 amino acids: CASSERGQGEAFF. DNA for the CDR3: TGTGCCAGCAGCGAAAGAGGACAGGGAGAAGCTTTCTTT.

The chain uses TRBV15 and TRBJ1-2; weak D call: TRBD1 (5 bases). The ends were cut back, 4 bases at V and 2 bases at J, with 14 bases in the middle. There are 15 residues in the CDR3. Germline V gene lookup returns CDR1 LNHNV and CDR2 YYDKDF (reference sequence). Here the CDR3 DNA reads TGTGCCACCAGCACTTCGGGAGGGGTAAACTATGGCTACACCTTC. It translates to CATSTSGGVNYGYTF. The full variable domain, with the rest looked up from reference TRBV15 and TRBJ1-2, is DAMVIQNPRYQVTQFGKPVTLSCSQTLNHNVMYWYQQKSSQAPKLLFHYYDKDFNNEADTPDNFQSRRPNTSFCFLDIRSPGLGDTAMYLCATSTSGGVNYGYTFGSGTRLTVV.

The CDR3 is CASTEAVLADITDTQYF. Here the CDR3 DNA reads TGTGCCAGCACGGAGGCTGTACTAGCTGATATCACAGATACGCAGTATTTT. The rearrangement uses TRBV28 and TRBJ2-3, with a possible D match to TRBD2 (6 bases). Trimming removed 7 bases at V and 2 bases at J, with 22 bases between. Germline values: CDR1 MDHEN, CDR2 SYDVKM. This CDR3 is built from 17 residues.

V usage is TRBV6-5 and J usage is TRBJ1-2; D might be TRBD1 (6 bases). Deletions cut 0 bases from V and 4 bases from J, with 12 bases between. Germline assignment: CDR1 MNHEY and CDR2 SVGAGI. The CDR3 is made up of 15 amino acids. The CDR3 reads CASSYSGSGAYGYTF. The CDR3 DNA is TGTGCCAGCAGTTACTCGGGGTCGGGGGCCTATGGCTACACCTTC.

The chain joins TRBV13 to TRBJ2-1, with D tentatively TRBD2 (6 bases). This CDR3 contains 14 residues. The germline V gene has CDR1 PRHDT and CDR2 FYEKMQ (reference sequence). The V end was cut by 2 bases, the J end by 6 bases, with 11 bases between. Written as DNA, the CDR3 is TGTGCCAGCAGCTTAACCGGAGGGGTCAATGAGCAGTTCTTC. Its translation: CASSLTGGVNEQFF.

CDR3: CASSMTSRDTIYF. As DNA, the CDR3 is TGTGCCAGCAGTATGACAAGTCGGGACACCATATATTTT. This rearrangement joins TRBV9 to TRBJ1-3; D is uncertain. The V end lost 5 bases, the J end lost 8 bases, and 14 bases lay between the germline ends. This CDR3 is 13 amino acids long. Germline V gene sequence: CDR1 SGDLS, CDR2 YYNGEE.

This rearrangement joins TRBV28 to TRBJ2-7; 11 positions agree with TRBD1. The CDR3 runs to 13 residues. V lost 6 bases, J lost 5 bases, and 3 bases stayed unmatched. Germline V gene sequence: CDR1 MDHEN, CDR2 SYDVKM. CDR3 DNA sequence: TGTGCCAGCAGAGGACAGGGGGCGAACGAGCAGTACTTC. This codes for CASRGQGANEQYF. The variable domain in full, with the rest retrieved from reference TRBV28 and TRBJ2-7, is DVKVTQSSRYLVKRTGEKVFLECVQDMDHENMFWYRQDPGLGLRLIYFSYDVKMKEKGDIPEGYSVSREKKERFSLILESASTNQTSMYLCASRGQGANEQYFGPGTRLTVT.

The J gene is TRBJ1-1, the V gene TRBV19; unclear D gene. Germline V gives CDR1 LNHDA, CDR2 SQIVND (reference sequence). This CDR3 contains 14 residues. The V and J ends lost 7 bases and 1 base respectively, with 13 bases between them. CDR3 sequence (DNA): TGTGCCAGTATTCGCCGTAGTGGGAACACTGAAGCTTTCTTT. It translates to CASIRRSGNTEAFF.

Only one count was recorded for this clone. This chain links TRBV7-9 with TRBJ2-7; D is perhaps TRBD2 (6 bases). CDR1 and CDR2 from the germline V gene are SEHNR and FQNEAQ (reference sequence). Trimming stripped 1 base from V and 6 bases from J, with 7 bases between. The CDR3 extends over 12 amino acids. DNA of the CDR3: TGTGCCAGCAGCTTAGGGGGAGGCGAGCAGTACTTC. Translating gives CASSLGGGEQYF. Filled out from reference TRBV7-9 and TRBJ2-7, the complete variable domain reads DTGVSQNPRHKITKRGQNVTFRCDPISEHNRLYWYRQTLGQGPEFLTYFQNEAQLEKSRLLSDRFSAERPKGSFSTLEIQRTEQGDSAMYLCASSLGGGEQYFGPGTRLTVT.

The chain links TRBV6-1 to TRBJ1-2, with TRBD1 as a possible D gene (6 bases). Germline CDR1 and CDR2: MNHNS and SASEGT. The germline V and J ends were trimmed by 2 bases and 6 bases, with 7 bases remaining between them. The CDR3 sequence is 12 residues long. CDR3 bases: TGTGCCAGCAGTGAAAGGGGGGATGGCTACACCTTC. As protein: CASSERGDGYTF.

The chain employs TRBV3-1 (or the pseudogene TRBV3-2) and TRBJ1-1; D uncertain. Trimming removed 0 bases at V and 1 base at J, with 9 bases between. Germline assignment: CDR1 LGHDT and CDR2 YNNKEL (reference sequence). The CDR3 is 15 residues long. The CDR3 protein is CASSQDSMWNTEAFF. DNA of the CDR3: TGTGCCAGCAGCCAAGATAGCATGTGGAACACTGAAGCTTTCTTT.

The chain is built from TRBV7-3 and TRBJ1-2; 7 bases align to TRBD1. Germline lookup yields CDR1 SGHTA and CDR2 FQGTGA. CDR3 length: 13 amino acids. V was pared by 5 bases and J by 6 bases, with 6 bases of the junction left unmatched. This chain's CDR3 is CASSLGTADGYTF. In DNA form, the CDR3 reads TGTGCCAGCAGCCTCGGGACAGCGGATGGCTACACCTTC.